These 30 T cell receptor beta chains share one sample of origin, sequenced in a study of CD8+CD57+ T cells in acquired aplastic anemia. Patients selected for sequencing had displayed CD8+CD57+ cell expansion by flow cytometry. The TCR beta profiling, which covered VDJ combination and CDR3 sequence, was carried out using genomic DNA as the template. MiXCR was run by TCRdb on the reads, yielding one entry per CDR3 protein. Of fewer than 250,000 distinct CDR3 sequences in the sample, approximately 45% are singletons; the top ten hold approximately 7.8%. Sequences were obtained from sorted CD4+, CD8+, or CD8+CD57+ T cells (not recorded which) from PBMCs. All receptors derive from a human donor with aplastic anemia.

The chain recombines TRBV7-2 with TRBJ1-5; D is possibly TRBD1 (6 bases). The CDR3 length is 13 residues. Per germline, CDR1 SGHTA and CDR2 FQGNSA. V was cut by 3 bases and J by 5 bases, with 8 bases left in between. The CDR3 sequence is CASSLDSHQPQHF. The CDR3, as DNA: TGTGCCAGCAGCTTGGACAGTCATCAGCCCCAGCATTTT.

The V call is TRBV2, the J call TRBJ2-7; TRBD2 might be the D (6 bases). The CDR3 is 14 residues long. The V and J ends lost 8 bases and 2 bases respectively, with 16 bases between them. Germline CDR1 is SNHLY and CDR2 is FYNNEI. The CDR3 reads CASEAGTGAYEQYF. In DNA, the CDR3 is TGTGCCAGCGAGGCCGGGACTGGGGCCTACGAGCAGTACTTC. Drawing the rest from reference TRBV2 and TRBJ2-7, the complete variable domain is EPEVTQTPSHQVTQMGQEVILRCVPISNHLYFYWYRQILGQKVEFLVSFYNNEISEKSEIFDDQFSVERPDGSNFTLKIRSTKLEDSAMYFCASEAGTGAYEQYFGPGTRLTVT.

This chain joins TRBV7-2 and TRBJ1-4, with TRBD1 identical over 9 bases. The CDR3 runs 14 residues. CDR1 and CDR2 from the germline V gene are SGHTA and FQGNSA. After removal of 5 bases from V and 8 bases from J, the junction contained 6 bases not matched to a gene. The CDR3 spells CASSTGQGSEKLFF. The DNA of the CDR3 is TGTGCCAGCAGCACCGGACAGGGGAGCGAAAAACTGTTTTTT.

The V call is TRBV6-9, the J call TRBJ1-2, with TRBD1 identical over 9 bases. CDR3 length equals 14 residues. Germline loops: CDR1 MNHGY, CDR2 SVAAGI. J gave up 6 bases and V 5 bases, and 7 bases lay outside the gene matches. CDR3 sequence (DNA): TGTGCCAGCAGTGCTTCACAGGGGGCGGATGGCTACACCTTC. Translated: CASSASQGADGYTF.

Only a few counts were recorded for this clonotype. The V gene is TRBV20-1, the J gene TRBJ2-7; D is possibly TRBD1 (6 bases). CDR3 length: 13 amino acids. V dropped 3 bases and J dropped 3 bases, with 12 bases sitting between them. Germline CDR1 DFQATT, CDR2 SNEGSKA (reference sequence). The CDR3 DNA is TGCAGTGCTAGTGGCGAGGGGGACTACGAGCAGTACTTC. Translation gives CSASGEGDYEQYF.

This clonotype appeared many times. The V call is TRBV15, the J call TRBJ2-7, with 7 bases matching TRBD1. CDR1 and CDR2 from the germline V gene are LNHNV and YYDKDF (reference sequence). Germline trimming cut 6 bases from V and 6 bases from J; bases unmatched to any gene: 8. CDR3 length equals 13 residues. The CDR3 bases are TGTGCCACCAGAAGACAGGGCGAGTCCGAGCAGTACTTC. The encoded protein is CATRRQGESEQYF.

In its sample, this clonotype was seen a few times. This rearrangement joins TRBV7-3 to TRBJ1-2; weak D call: TRBD1 (6 bases). The germline V gene encodes CDR1 SGHTA and CDR2 FQGTGA. V shed 5 bases and J shed 5 bases, with 21 bases lying between them. The CDR3 is 16 amino acids. The CDR3 DNA sequence: TGTGCCAGCAGCGTGGGCCGGGACACGGTTCAATATGGCTACACCTTC. This codes for CASSVGRDTVQYGYTF.

This clonotype showed up just once. V is TRBV25-1 and J is TRBJ2-5; 12 bases match TRBD2. The V and J ends lost 0 bases and 2 bases, in that order; junction bases with no gene match: 7. The CDR3 consists of 18 residues. Germline loops: CDR1 MGHDK, CDR2 SYGVNS. This CDR3 is CASSEYRLAGGPQETQYF. In DNA form, the CDR3 reads TGTGCCAGCAGTGAATATCGGCTAGCGGGGGGGCCTCAAGAGACCCAGTACTTC. The variable domain in full, completed from reference TRBV25-1 and TRBJ2-5, reads EADIYQTPRYLVIGTGKKITLECSQTMGHDKMYWYQQDPGMELHLIHYSYGVNSTEKGDLSSESTVSRIRTEHFPLTLESARPSHTSQYLCASSEYRLAGGPQETQYFGPGTRLLVL.

Ten or more counts support this clonotype. This rearrangement joins TRBV7-2 to TRBJ2-7; unclear D gene. The V end lost 1 base, the J end lost 3 bases, and 7 bases lay between the germline ends. Germline V gene data show CDR1 as SGHTA and CDR2 as FQGNSA. This CDR3 comprises 13 residues. The CDR3, as DNA: TGTGCCAGCAGCTTAGATGCGCGCTACGAGCAGTACTTC. It codes for CASSLDARYEQYF.

The rearrangement joins TRBV19 to TRBJ1-6, with D possibly matching TRBD1 (5 bases). The CDR3 length is 12 residues. V lost 7 bases and J 10 bases, leaving 11 bases between the germline ends. In germline, CDR1 is LNHDA, CDR2 SQIVND (reference sequence). The CDR3 reads CASMGPVSPLHF. CDR3 sequence (DNA): TGTGCCAGTATGGGACCCGTCTCACCCCTCCACTTT.

This clonotype came up a few times. The chain joins TRBV29-1 to TRBJ1-5; tentative D call: TRBD1 (6 bases). V was pared by 5 bases and J by 3 bases, with 14 bases between. The CDR3 runs 14 residues. Germline V gives CDR1 SQVTM, CDR2 ANQGSEA. The CDR3 DNA sequence: TGCAGCGTTAGGGGGATGGGAGACAATCAGCCCCAGCATTTT. This gives the protein CSVRGMGDNQPQHF.

This clonotype was seen once. The rearrangement links TRBV20-1 to TRBJ1-2, with D uncertain. CDR1 DFQATT and CDR2 SNEGSKA come from the germline V gene (reference sequence). V was pared by 0 bases and J by 5 bases, with 13 bases between. This CDR3 spans 14 amino acids. CDR3 bases: TGCAGTGCTAGAGAGGGTGGACTAGCGTATGGCTACACCTTC. Residues: CSAREGGLAYGYTF.

This clonotype was detected ten times or more. V and J are TRBV6-1 and TRBJ2-7; no clear D gene. Trimming pared 3 bases from V and 2 bases from J, leaving 11 bases between. CDR1 MNHNS and CDR2 SASEGT come from the germline V gene. The CDR3 consists of 14 residues. CDR3 nucleotides: TGTGCCAGCAGTGAGTGGCAGGAGACCTACGAGCAGTACTTC. Protein product: CASSEWQETYEQYF.

This chain uses TRBV29-1 with TRBJ1-2; no firm D call. V gave up 1 base and J gave up 4 bases, with 13 bases separating them. This CDR3 comprises 14 residues. The germline gives CDR1 SQVTM, CDR2 ANQGSEA. The CDR3 region has the DNA TGCAGCGTTGAAGGCGGGAACAGACGCTATGGCTACACCTTC. Translating it yields CSVEGGNRRYGYTF.

The chain is built from TRBV2 and TRBJ1-5, with 8 positions matching TRBD1. The germline V gene encodes CDR1 SNHLY and CDR2 FYNNEI. With 7 bases clipped from V and 3 bases from J, the junction kept 2 bases outside the gene matches. The CDR3 spans 13 residues. CDR3 sequence reads: CASMTGVNQPQHF. The CDR3 nucleotides read TGTGCCAGCATGACAGGGGTCAATCAGCCCCAGCATTTT.

Ten or more counts support this clonotype. The gene calls are TRBV11-3 and TRBJ2-1; 9 bases line up with TRBD2. The V and J ends lost 3 bases and 4 bases, in that order; junction bases with no gene match: 10. Germline CDR1 and CDR2: SGHNT and YENEEA. The CDR3 runs 17 residues. In DNA form, the CDR3 reads TGTGCCAGCAGCTTTGGCGGGGGGGCCAGTTCTTACAATGAGCAGTTCTTC. Translated, it gives CASSFGGGASSYNEQFF.

Notes on this clonotype: This could be a read error, since a much larger clone is one nucleotide away. The V call is TRBV7-2, the J call TRBJ2-1; 8 bases map to TRBD2. Germline loops: CDR1 SGHTA, CDR2 FQGNSA. The CDR3 contains 20 residues. This chain's CDR3 is CASGLIGQRAGGSYLYEQFF. CDR3 nucleotide sequence: TGTGCCAGCGGCTTAATTGGGCAACGGGCGGGAGGTAGTTATTTGTATGAGCAGTTCTTC.

This clonotype showed up just a few times. The CDR3 protein is CASRSIQGGDEAFF. CDR3 coding DNA: TGTGCCAGCAGGTCGATACAGGGAGGCGATGAAGCTTTCTTT. This rearrangement joins TRBV6-2 or TRBV6-3 to TRBJ1-1, with D possibly TRBD1 on 6 matching bases. The V gene lost 6 bases and the J gene lost 7 bases, with 18 bases spanning the gap. The CDR3 is 14 residues long. CDR1 MNHEY and CDR2 SVGEGT come from the germline V gene.

There are many counts of this clonotype. V is TRBV2 and J is TRBJ2-1; 12 bases map to TRBD2. The J segment lost 4 bases and the V segment lost 10 bases, leaving 8 bases of the junction unmatched. There are 15 residues in the CDR3. Germline values: CDR1 SNHLY, CDR2 FYNNEI. The CDR3 nucleotides read TGTGCCACCCGACTAGCGGGGGTTAGGTACAATGAGCAGTTCTTC. Encoded protein: CATRLAGVRYNEQFF.

This clonotype was recorded many times. The rearrangement links TRBV28 to TRBJ1-1; D is unclear. V lost 6 bases, J lost 2 bases, and 7 bases lay in between. CDR3 length: 12 amino acids. Germline CDR1 is MDHEN and CDR2 is SYDVKM. The CDR3 DNA reads TGTGCCAGCAGCTTAGGAAACACTGAAGCTTTCTTT. Its protein product is CASSLGNTEAFF.

In this sample, this clonotype turned up a few times. V usage is TRBV7-9 and J usage is TRBJ2-5; D gene uncertain. Deletions cut 6 bases from V and 5 bases from J, with 16 bases between. CDR3 length equals 14 residues. Germline V CDR1 and CDR2: SEHNR, FQNEAQ (reference sequence). The CDR3 DNA sequence: TGTGCCAGCAGAATACAAGGTAGTAAGGAGACCCAGTACTTC. Protein: CASRIQGSKETQYF.

The V gene is TRBV7-9, the J gene TRBJ1-2, with D tentatively TRBD1 (5 bases). Germline V CDR1 and CDR2: SEHNR, FQNEAQ (reference sequence). V shed 1 base and J shed 1 base, with 7 bases lying between them. The CDR3 covers 14 residues. The DNA for the CDR3 is TGTGCCAGCAGCTTAGGGGGGAGTAACTATGGCTACACCTTC. This codes for CASSLGGSNYGYTF.

The chain employs TRBV7-9 and TRBJ1-2, with 8 bases identical to TRBD1. This CDR3 has 13 residues. The V segment lost 5 bases and the J segment 10 bases; nucleotides outside the gene matches: 9. Germline V gene data show CDR1 as SEHNR and CDR2 as FQNEAQ (reference sequence). The chain's CDR3 is CASSERTGSYYTF. Written as DNA, the CDR3 is TGTGCCAGCAGCGAGAGGACAGGGTCATACTACACCTTC.

The chain links TRBV19 to TRBJ2-7; D not certain. V was clipped by 3 bases and J by 0 bases, with 9 bases between them. This CDR3 region has 14 residues. CDR1 LNHDA and CDR2 SQIVND come from the germline V gene (reference sequence). The CDR3 coding sequence is TGTGCCAGTAGTATTGCCGATTTCTCCTACGAGCAGTACTTC. Its translation is CASSIADFSYEQYF.

This clonotype has just a few counts. The chain carries TRBV6-5 and TRBJ1-4; TRBD1 matches 7 bases. With 8 bases clipped from V and 5 bases from J, the junction kept 8 bases outside the gene matches. Looked up from germline, CDR1 is MNHEY and CDR2 is SVGAGI. The CDR3 has 14 amino acids. This CDR3 is CASQKGQWNEKLFF. DNA of the CDR3: TGTGCCAGCCAGAAGGGACAGTGGAATGAAAAACTGTTTTTT.

This clonotype was seen ten or more times. V gene TRBV4-2 combines with J gene TRBJ1-2, with D tentatively TRBD1 (5 bases). Germline V lookup: CDR1 LGHNA, CDR2 YNFKEQ. V dropped 3 bases and J dropped 5 bases, with 10 bases sitting between them. This CDR3 comprises 13 residues. The CDR3 loop reads CASSHRDGYGYTF. CDR3 coding DNA: TGTGCCAGCAGCCACCGGGACGGATATGGCTACACCTTC.

This clonotype was recorded at least ten times. Mismatch with germline at one junction end may stem from a read error. The chain couples TRBV29-1 to TRBJ1-1, with D uncertain. The germline V gene has CDR1 SQVTM and CDR2 ANQGSEA. The CDR3 is 12 amino acids. The DNA of the CDR3 is TGCAGCGCCGGGCGGGAGAACACTGGAGCTTTCTTT. This sequence encodes CSAGRENTGAFF. Full variable domain (rest looked up from reference TRBV29-1 and TRBJ1-1): SAVISQKPSRDICQRGTSLTIQCQVDSQVTMMFWYRQQPGQSLTLIATANQGSEATYESGFVIDKFPISRPNLTFSTLTVSNMSPEDSSIYLCSAGRENTGAFFGQGTRLTVV.

The chain joins TRBV15 to TRBJ2-1, with a weak D call TRBD2 (6 bases). Germline V lookup: CDR1 LNHNV, CDR2 YYDKDF (reference sequence). The V and J ends lost 8 bases and 4 bases respectively, with 18 bases between them. The CDR3 is made up of 15 amino acids. Here the CDR3 reads CATSRSVGTYNEQFF. In DNA, the CDR3 is TGTGCCACCTCCAGGTCGGTGGGGACTTACAATGAGCAGTTCTTC.

The gene calls are TRBV2 and TRBJ1-6; D uncertain. V was clipped by 5 bases and J by 8 bases, with 25 bases between them. Per the germline V gene, CDR1 is SNHLY and CDR2 is FYNNEI. The CDR3 contains 18 residues. In DNA form, the CDR3 reads TGTGCCAGCAGTTTATACGGCGGCCTCACAACCCATGATTCACCCCTCCACTTT. This translates into CASSLYGGLTTHDSPLHF.

The sample holds many counts of this clonotype. V gene TRBV7-6 combines with J gene TRBJ2-6; TRBD1 aligns across 9 bases. V lost 5 bases, J lost 2 bases, and 1 base stayed unmatched. The V gene's germline CDR1 is SGHVS and CDR2 FNYEAQ. The CDR3 loop spans 15 amino acids. Written as DNA, the CDR3 is TGTGCCAGCAGCAGGACAGGGGCTGGGGCCAACGTCCTGACTTTC. Protein product: CASSRTGAGANVLTF.